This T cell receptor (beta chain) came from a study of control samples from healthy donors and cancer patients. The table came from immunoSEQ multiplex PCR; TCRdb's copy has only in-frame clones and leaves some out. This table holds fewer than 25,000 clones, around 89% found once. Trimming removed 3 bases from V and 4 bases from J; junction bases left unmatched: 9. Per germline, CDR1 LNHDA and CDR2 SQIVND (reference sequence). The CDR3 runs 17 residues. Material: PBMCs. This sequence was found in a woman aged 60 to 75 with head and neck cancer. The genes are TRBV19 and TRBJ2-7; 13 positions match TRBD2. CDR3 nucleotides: TGTGCCAGTAGTATCTTCCTGACTAGCGGGAGGCATTACGAGCAGTACTTC. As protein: CASSIFLTSGRHYEQYF.